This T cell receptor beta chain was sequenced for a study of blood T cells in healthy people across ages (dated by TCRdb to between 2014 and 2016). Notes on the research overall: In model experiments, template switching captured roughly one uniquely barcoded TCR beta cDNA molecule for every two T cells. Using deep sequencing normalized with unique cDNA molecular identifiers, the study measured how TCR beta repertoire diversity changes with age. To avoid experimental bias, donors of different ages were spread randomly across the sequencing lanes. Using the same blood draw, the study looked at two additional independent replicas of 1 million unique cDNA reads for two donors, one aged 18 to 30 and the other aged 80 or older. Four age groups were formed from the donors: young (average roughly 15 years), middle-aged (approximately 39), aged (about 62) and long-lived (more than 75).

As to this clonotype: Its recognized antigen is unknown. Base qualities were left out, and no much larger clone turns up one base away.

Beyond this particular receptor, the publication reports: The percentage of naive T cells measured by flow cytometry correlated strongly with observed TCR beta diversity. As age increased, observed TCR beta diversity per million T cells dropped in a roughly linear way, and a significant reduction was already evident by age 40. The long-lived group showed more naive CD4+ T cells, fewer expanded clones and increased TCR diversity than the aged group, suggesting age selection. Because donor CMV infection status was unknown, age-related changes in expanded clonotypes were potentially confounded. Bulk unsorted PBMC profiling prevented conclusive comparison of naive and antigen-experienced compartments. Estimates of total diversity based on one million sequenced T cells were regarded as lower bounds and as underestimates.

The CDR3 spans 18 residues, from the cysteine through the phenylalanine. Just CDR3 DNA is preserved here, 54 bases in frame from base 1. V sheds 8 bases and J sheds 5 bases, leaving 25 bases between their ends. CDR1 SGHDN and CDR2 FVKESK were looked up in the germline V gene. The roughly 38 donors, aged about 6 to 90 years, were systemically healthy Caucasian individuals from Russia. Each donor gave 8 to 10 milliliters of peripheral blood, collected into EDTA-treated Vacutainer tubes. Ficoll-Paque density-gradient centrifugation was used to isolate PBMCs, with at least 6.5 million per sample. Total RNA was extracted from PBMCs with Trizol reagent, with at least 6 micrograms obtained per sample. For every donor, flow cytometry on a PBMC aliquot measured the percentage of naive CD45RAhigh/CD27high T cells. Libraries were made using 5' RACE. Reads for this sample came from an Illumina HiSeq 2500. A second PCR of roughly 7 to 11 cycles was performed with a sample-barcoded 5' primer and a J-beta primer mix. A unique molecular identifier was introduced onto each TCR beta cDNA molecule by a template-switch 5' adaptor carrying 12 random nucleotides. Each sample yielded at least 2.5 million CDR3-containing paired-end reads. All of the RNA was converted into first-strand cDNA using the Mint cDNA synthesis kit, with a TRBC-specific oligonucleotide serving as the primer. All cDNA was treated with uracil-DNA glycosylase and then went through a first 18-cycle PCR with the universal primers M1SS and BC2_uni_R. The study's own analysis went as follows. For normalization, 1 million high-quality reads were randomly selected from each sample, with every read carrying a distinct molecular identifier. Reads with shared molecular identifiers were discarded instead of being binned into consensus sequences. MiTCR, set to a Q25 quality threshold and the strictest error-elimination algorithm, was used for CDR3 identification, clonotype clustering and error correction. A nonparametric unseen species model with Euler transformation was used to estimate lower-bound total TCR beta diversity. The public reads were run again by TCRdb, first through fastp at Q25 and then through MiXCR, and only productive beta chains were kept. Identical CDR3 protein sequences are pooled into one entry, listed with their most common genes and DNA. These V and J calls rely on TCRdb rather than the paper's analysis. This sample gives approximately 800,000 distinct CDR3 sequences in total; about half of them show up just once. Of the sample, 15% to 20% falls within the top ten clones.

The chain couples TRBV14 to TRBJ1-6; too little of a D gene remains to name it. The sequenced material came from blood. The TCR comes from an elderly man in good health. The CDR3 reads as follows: CASARPSLLDANNSPLHF. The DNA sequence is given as TGTGCCAGCGCTAGACCCAGCCTACTTGACGCGAATAATTCACCCCTCCACTTT.